This TCR beta chain was identified during a study of spatial heterogeneity in lung cancer. Overall study: Compared with alpha-chain sequences, beta-chain sequences were consistently detected in greater numbers. Broader study findings: Blood carried ubiquitous expanded tumor TCRs more at resection than follow-up.

Time point noted: sample taken at primary tumor resection. The input material, whole RNA from tumor, nontumor lung or frozen PBMC, was sequenced unsorted. Samples came from around 70 TRACERx patients with untreated early-stage lung cancer. Notes on this clonotype: The antigen remains unidentified.

The CDR3 covers 15 residues. J gave up 3 bases and V 4 bases, and 6 bases lay outside the gene matches. Germline V gene data show CDR1 as SGHKS and CDR2 as YYEKEE (reference sequence). Each TCR cDNA molecule carried a unique molecular identifier. TCRdb reprocessed the 5' RACE reads via MiXCR and lists one record per CDR3 protein. The sample consists of approximately 92,000 distinct CDR3 sequences, approximately 12% of them appearing once. The sequenced sample was PBMCs, obtained at surgery. The chain joins TRBV5-5 to TRBJ1-5; 8 bases align to TRBD1. This sequence was found in a male donor with early-stage non-small cell lung cancer. In DNA, the CDR3 is TGTGCCAGCAGCCCGACAGGGGCAGACAATCAGCCCCAGCATTTT. Protein product: CASSPTGADNQPQHF.